This is a list of T cell receptor beta chains from one sample in a study of HIV-infected patients and healthy controls. One entry per CDR3 protein, called by TCRdb with MiXCR from the 5' RACE reads. The sample has 9,500 to 13,000 distinct CDR3 sequences; roughly 4.8% are singletons. The material sequenced was blood, taken before antiretroviral therapy. The receptors were sampled from an adult with HIV infection. Both conserved end residues are part of each CDR3. Fields, in order: V gene, J gene, D gene, clone size, CDR3 protein, CDR3 DNA. D genes are given only for firm matches. Rows give clone size only sometimes, using once, few, many, or a class for an expanded clone.

TRBV5-1	TRBJ1-1	TRBD1	many	CASSPKTGMNTEAFF	TGCGCCAGCAGCCCGAAGACAGGGATGAACACTGAAGCTTTCTTT
TRBV14	TRBJ2-7	-	many	CASSQFGGYEQYF	TGTGCCAGCAGCCAATTCGGCGGCTACGAGCAGTACTTC
TRBV12-3/TRBV12-4	TRBJ2-1	-	many	CASISGVGFGESYNEQFF	TGTGCCAGCATCTCCGGGGTGGGGTTTGGGGAGTCCTACAATGAGCAGTTCTTC
TRBV6-5	TRBJ2-2	TRBD2	once	CASAGGGTGELFF	TGTGCCAGCGCGGGGGGGGGCACCGGGGAGCTGTTTTTT
TRBV12-3/TRBV12-4	TRBJ2-7	-	many	CASSLSAYEQYF	TGTGCCAGCAGTTTATCGGCCTACGAGCAGTACTTC
TRBV9	TRBJ2-1	TRBD2	many	CASSASGDGYNEQFF	TGTGCCAGCAGCGCAAGCGGGGATGGCTACAATGAGCAGTTCTTC
TRBV24-1	TRBJ2-1	TRBD1	many	CATSDSRQGGEQFF	TGTGCCACCAGTGATTCCCGACAGGGTGGTGAGCAGTTCTTC
TRBV12-3/TRBV12-4	TRBJ2-3	-	few	CASSFWGRIDTQYF	TGTGCCAGCAGTTTTTGGGGGCGAATAGATACGCAGTATTTT
TRBV20-1	TRBJ2-3	-	many	CSARANTDTQYF	TGCAGTGCTAGAGCCAACACAGATACGCAGTATTTT
TRBV5-4	TRBJ2-7	-	few	CASSSSPAYEQYF	TGTGCCAGCAGCTCATCACCAGCCTACGAGCAGTACTTC
TRBV7-2	TRBJ1-2	-	many	CASSVYSSGYTF	TGTGCCAGCAGCGTCTATAGTTCTGGCTACACCTTC
TRBV12-3/TRBV12-4	TRBJ1-2	-	many	CASSRLINYGYTF	TGTGCCAGCAGCAGACTGATAAACTATGGCTACACCTTC
TRBV5-1	TRBJ2-3	TRBD2	many	CASRPQAGADTQYF	TGCGCCAGCAGGCCCCAAGCGGGAGCGGATACGCAGTATTTT
TRBV28	TRBJ2-1	-	medium-sized	CASSIPGLEDYNEQFF	TGTGCCAGCAGTATTCCGGGACTGGAGGATTACAATGAGCAGTTCTTC
TRBV5-1	TRBJ1-1	-	once	CASSRKGDMNTEAFF	TGCGCCAGCAGCAGGAAGGGAGACATGAACACTGAAGCTTTCTTT
TRBV7-9	TRBJ2-7	TRBD1	few	CASAPGQGPLEQYF	TGTGCCAGCGCGCCGGGACAGGGCCCCCTCGAGCAGTACTTC
TRBV5-1	TRBJ1-2	-	many	CASSAQGPAPGYTF	TGCGCCAGCAGCGCCCAGGGCCCCGCTCCCGGCTACACCTTC
TRBV27	TRBJ2-3	-	many	CASSLDLLSTDTQYF	TGTGCCAGCAGTCTCGACTTACTTAGCACAGATACGCAGTATTTT
TRBV19	TRBJ2-1	-	many	CASSTSLSSYNEQFF	TGTGCCAGTAGTACTAGCCTGAGCTCCTACAATGAGCAGTTCTTC
TRBV4-2	TRBJ2-2	TRBD2	many	CASSRMGLADNTGELFF	TGTGCCAGCAGCCGTATGGGACTAGCAGATAACACCGGGGAGCTGTTTTTT
TRBV28	TRBJ2-3	-	many	CASSPTGFADTQYF	TGTGCCAGCAGTCCAACAGGGTTCGCAGATACGCAGTATTTT
TRBV2	TRBJ1-5	-	many	CASSGGEGPYISPQHF	TGTGCCAGCAGTGGAGGGGAGGGGCCGTATATCAGCCCCCAGCATTTT
TRBV5-1	TRBJ2-7	TRBD2	many	CASSLEGSGSRITYEQYF	TGCGCCAGCAGCTTGGAAGGTAGCGGGTCCCGAATAACCTACGAGCAGTACTTC
TRBV5-6	TRBJ2-6	-	many	CASSLGAYSGANVLTF	TGTGCCAGCAGCTTGGGCGCCTACTCTGGGGCCAACGTCCTGACTTTC
TRBV12-5	TRBJ2-7	TRBD2	medium-sized	CASAVTLAGVREQYF	TGTGCTAGCGCGGTAACTCTAGCGGGAGTTCGCGAGCAGTACTTC
TRBV7-9	TRBJ1-1	-	-	CASSFLTGSPEAFF	TGTGCCAGCAGCTTCCTGACAGGATCCCCTGAAGCTTTCTTT
TRBV30	TRBJ2-1	-	many	CAWQTGNEQFF	TGTGCCTGGCAGACTGGGAATGAGCAGTTCTTC
TRBV25-1	TRBJ1-2	-	many	CASGLVGYGYTF	TGTGCCAGCGGGCTAGTGGGCTATGGCTACACCTTC
TRBV5-5	TRBJ2-7	TRBD1	many	CASSPGQGGYEQYF	TGTGCCAGCAGCCCGGGACAGGGCGGTTACGAGCAGTACTTC
TRBV4-1	TRBJ2-6	-	medium-sized	CASSQDSQGGDSGANVLTF	TGCGCCAGCAGCCAAGATTCACAGGGGGGGGACTCTGGGGCCAACGTCCTGACTTTC
TRBV3-1	TRBJ2-1	-	many	CATGGRGDEQFF	TGTGCCACCGGAGGGAGAGGTGACGAGCAGTTCTTC
TRBV28	TRBJ1-5	TRBD1	many	CASRPGQGSQPQHF	TGTGCCAGCAGACCGGGACAGGGATCCCAGCCCCAGCATTTT
TRBV2	TRBJ1-2	-	many	CASSEGAPYGYTF	TGTGCCAGCAGTGAAGGGGCGCCATATGGCTACACCTTC
TRBV29-1	TRBJ2-2	-	many	CSVVGLGGSNTGELFF	TGCAGCGTTGTAGGCTTAGGGGGTTCGAACACCGGGGAGCTGTTTTTT
TRBV27	TRBJ1-5	-	medium-sized	CASSLEGGNQPQHF	TGTGCCAGCAGTTTAGAGGGTGGCAATCAGCCCCAGCATTTT
TRBV28	TRBJ2-2	-	many	CASSLEEQGPGELFF	TGTGCCAGCAGTTTAGAGGAACAGGGCCCCGGGGAGCTGTTTTTT
TRBV9	TRBJ1-2	TRBD1	few	CASSAGTGGDGYTF	TGTGCCAGCAGCGCTGGGACAGGGGGCGATGGCTACACCTTC
TRBV6-2/TRBV6-3	TRBJ1-1	-	medium-sized	CASSYGWGPPTEAFF	TGTGCCAGCAGTTACGGGTGGGGGCCCCCCACTGAAGCTTTCTTT
TRBV10-3	TRBJ1-4	TRBD1	medium-sized	CAIRSGTGASEDEKLFF	TGTGCCATCAGGTCCGGGACAGGGGCCTCTGAGGATGAAAAACTGTTTTTT
TRBV2	TRBJ2-3	TRBD2	many	CASSEGLAALGDTQYF	TGTGCCAGCAGTGAAGGGCTAGCGGCGCTTGGAGATACGCAGTATTTT
TRBV10-1	TRBJ2-5	-	many	CASARDLQETQYF	TGCGCCAGCGCGCGGGACCTCCAAGAGACCCAGTACTTC